This entry lists 21 T cell receptor beta chains sequenced from one sample in a study of neurological immune-mediated disorders. Indicated time point: longitudinal time-point 2. MiXCR was run by TCRdb on the 5' RACE reads, yielding one entry per CDR3 protein. The sample holds 65,000 to 95,000 distinct CDR3 sequences, 5% to 6.5% seen once. Sequencing input: PBMCs. The receptor set was obtained from a woman aged 55-70 years with multiple sclerosis.

As concerns this clonotype: A much larger clonotype is one base distant, so this may be a read error. The V and J genes are TRBV20-1 and TRBJ2-1; 9 nucleotides line up with TRBD1. This CDR3 has 15 amino acids. The germline V gene has CDR1 DFQATT and CDR2 SNEGSKA (reference sequence). CDR3 in DNA: TGCAGTGCTAGTCAACAGGGGGCCTCCTACAATGACCAGTTCTTC. This sequence encodes CSASQQGASYNDQFF.

About this clonotype itself: A much larger clone differs by one base, so this may be a read error. The chain employs TRBV30 and TRBJ1-1; no firm D call. Trimming took 7 bases from V and 6 from J, leaving 15 bases between them. CDR1 GTSNPN and CDR2 SVGIG come from the germline V gene (reference sequence). The CDR3 runs to 12 residues. This chain's CDR3 is CASRRGVAEAFF. The CDR3 nucleotides read TGTGCCTCCAGGCGGGGTGTGGCTGAAGCTTTCTTT.

This clonotype was detected ten times or more. The chain combines TRBV3-1 with TRBJ1-6; TRBD1 agrees at 7 bases. This CDR3 contains 16 residues. Trimming removed 4 bases from V and 10 bases from J; junction bases left unmatched: 13. Germline CDR1 reads LGHDT; CDR2 reads YNNKEL (reference sequence). The chain's CDR3 is CASSLTPGTAKSPLHF. CDR3 nucleotide sequence: TGTGCCAGCAGCCTCACCCCCGGGACAGCGAAATCACCCCTCCACTTT. Using reference TRBV3-1 and TRBJ1-6 for the parts outside the CDR3, the full variable domain is DTAVSQTPKYLVTQMGNDKSIKCEQNLGHDTMYWYKQDSKKFLKIMFSYNNKELIINETVPNRFSPKSPDKAHLNLHINSLELGDSAVYFCASSLTPGTAKSPLHFGNGTRLTVT.

This clonotype appeared many times. J is TRBJ2-5 and V is TRBV25-1; maybe TRBD2 (5 bases). The CDR3 consists of 13 residues. CDR1 is MGHDK and CDR2 is SYGVNS in the germline V gene. The V and J ends lost 2 bases and 6 bases respectively, with 10 bases between them. The CDR3 loop reads CASSEGSPKTQYF. For the CDR3, the DNA is TGTGCCAGCAGTGAAGGGAGTCCTAAGACCCAGTACTTC.

This clonotype was counted many times. It may be a read error: a sequence one base away is much more abundant. The chain has TRBV6-5 and TRBJ2-5; no clear D. Trimming removed 0 bases at V and 4 bases at J, with 3 bases between. CDR1 and CDR2 from the germline V gene are MNHEY and SVGAGI. This CDR3 comprises 12 residues. CDR3 sequence: CASSYSGETQYF. The CDR3 nucleotides are TGTGCCAGCAGTTACTCGGGAGAGACCCAGTACTTC.

Many counts were recorded for this clonotype. This chain uses TRBV7-8 with TRBJ1-1, with 7 bases identical to TRBD1. Losses at the gene ends were 1 base for V and 3 bases for J; bases not matched to a gene: 11. The CDR3 has 17 residues. Germline-derived CDR1 and CDR2 are SGHVS and FQNEAQ. The CDR3 sequence is CASSLGRNRGADTEAFF. CDR3 coding DNA: TGTGCCAGCAGCTTAGGCCGTAACAGGGGCGCGGACACTGAAGCTTTCTTT.

In its sample, this clonotype was seen many times. This CDR3 reads CASSAPRTDNEQFF. CDR3 nucleotides: TGTGCCAGCAGCGCGCCTCGGACGGACAATGAGCAGTTCTTC. The chain is built from TRBV7-9 and TRBJ2-1; D gene uncertain. Trimming took off 5 bases at V and 5 bases at J, with 13 bases between the two ends. Germline CDR1 SEHNR, CDR2 FQNEAQ (reference sequence). The CDR3 extends over 14 amino acids.

Points on this clonotype: A much larger clone lies a single base off, so this may be a read error. V usage is TRBV4-1 and J usage is TRBJ2-5, with TRBD2 as a possible D gene (6 bases). The CDR3 loop spans 17 amino acids. The germline V gene has CDR1 MGHRA and CDR2 YSYEKL. The DNA for the CDR3 is TGCGCCAGGAGCCAAGATCGGGGGTATGGGAGAGAAGAGACCCAGTACTTC. It encodes CARSQDRGYGREETQYF.

This clonotype has at least ten counts. The chain has TRBV3-1 and TRBJ2-1; weak D call: TRBD2 (7 bases). Trimming took 0 bases from V and 2 from J, leaving 14 bases between them. This CDR3 spans 17 amino acids. Germline loops: CDR1 LGHDT, CDR2 YNNKEL (reference sequence). CDR3 nucleotide sequence: TGTGCCAGCAGCCAAGATCTCTCGGGGGGCCCCTACAATGAGCAGTTCTTC. Translated: CASSQDLSGGPYNEQFF.

This clonotype was observed at least ten times. This chain links TRBV10-3 with TRBJ2-7; no reliable D call. The V gene's germline CDR1 is ENHRY and CDR2 SYGVKD. The CDR3 has 12 amino acids. The V gene lost 5 bases and the J gene lost 1 base, with 6 bases spanning the gap. The CDR3, as DNA: TGTGCCATCAGTCCGCCGTCCTACGAGCAGTACTTC. Encoded protein: CAISPPSYEQYF.

This clonotype has just a few counts. V usage is TRBV27 and J usage is TRBJ1-2; weak D call: TRBD1 (5 bases). Germline assignment: CDR1 MNHEY and CDR2 SMNVEV (reference sequence). The CDR3 contains 15 residues. Trimming shortened V by 6 bases and J by 0 bases, and 14 bases separated the two germline ends. The CDR3 DNA reads TGTGCCAGCAGATATAAACAGGAAGCTAACTATGGCTACACCTTC. This translates into CASRYKQEANYGYTF.

In its sample, this clonotype was seen once. This may be a read error, as it is one base from a much larger clone. The chain has TRBV7-8 and TRBJ2-7, with 7 bases matching TRBD1. The CDR3 length is 15 residues. Germline lookup yields CDR1 SGHVS and CDR2 FQNEAQ. The CDR3 nucleotides are TGTCCCAGCAGTAAACCCCCCGGGACAGTCTACGAGCAGTACTTC. Translated, it gives CPSSKPPGTVYEQYF.

The table lists this clonotype with many counts. The V gene is TRBV5-5, the J gene TRBJ2-1; 7 bases are shared with TRBD1. The junction had 6 bases not matched to a gene; V was cut back by 0 bases and J by 6 bases. Germline CDR1 reads SGHKS; CDR2 reads YYEKEE (reference sequence). This CDR3 has 15 amino acids. The CDR3 nucleotides are TGTGCCAGCAGCTTGGGTTTCACAGGGGTCAATGAGCAGTTCTTC. Its translation: CASSLGFTGVNEQFF.

In this sample, this clonotype turned up many times. The chain joins TRBV5-1 to TRBJ2-1; D not certain. Trimming took 0 bases from V and 4 from J, leaving 5 bases between them. The CDR3 has 13 amino acids. Germline values: CDR1 SGHRS, CDR2 YFSETQ. Here the CDR3 DNA reads TGCGCCAGCAGCTTGGTTCTTTACAATGAGCAGTTCTTC. Its protein is CASSLVLYNEQFF.

The chain employs TRBV18 and TRBJ1-2; TRBD1 is a possible D gene (6 bases). The V end lost 6 bases, the J end lost 9 bases, and 20 bases lay between the germline ends. CDR3 length: 14 residues. Per germline, CDR1 KGHSH and CDR2 LQKENI. The CDR3 region has the DNA TGTGCCAGCTCCGAACAGGGAGGGCTCGGTAGCTACACCTTC. This translates into CASSEQGGLGSYTF.

This clonotype was recorded at least ten times. The chain combines TRBV7-2 with TRBJ2-2, with 7 bases fitting TRBD1. The V segment lost 5 bases and the J segment 7 bases; nucleotides outside the gene matches: 10. Germline CDR1 and CDR2: SGHTA and FQGNSA. CDR3 length: 15 residues. As DNA, the CDR3 is TGTGCCAGCAGCGGAAGACAGGGTCTAGTCGGGGAGCTGTTTTTT. Its protein is CASSGRQGLVGELFF.

In this sample, this clonotype turned up many times. The V gene is TRBV7-9, the J gene TRBJ2-5; weak D call: TRBD1 (6 bases). Trimming took off 1 base at V and 4 bases at J, with 16 bases between the two ends. In germline, CDR1 is SEHNR, CDR2 FQNEAQ (reference sequence). This CDR3 is 16 amino acids long. DNA of the CDR3: TGTGCCAGCAGCTTAGGGACAGCGCTTGGAGGAGAGACCCAGTACTTC. The encoded protein is CASSLGTALGGETQYF.

This clonotype was recorded many times. The V and J genes are TRBV20-1 and TRBJ2-7, with TRBD2 matching over 13 bases. CDR3 length: 15 residues. The germline V gene has CDR1 DFQATT and CDR2 SNEGSKA (reference sequence). Trimming took 0 bases from V and 6 from J; bases not matched to a gene: 5. This CDR3 reads CSARDLTSGGVEQYF. The DNA of the CDR3 is TGCAGTGCTAGAGATCTAACTAGCGGGGGGGTCGAGCAGTACTTC.

The genes are TRBV18 and TRBJ1-1; TRBD1 matches 8 bases. The CDR3 is 15 amino acids. V dropped 6 bases and J dropped 3; count of bases not matched to a gene: 9. The V gene's germline CDR1 is KGHSH and CDR2 LQKENI. CDR3 sequence reads: CASSVAGTGDTEAFF. In DNA, the CDR3 is TGTGCCAGCTCCGTTGCCGGGACAGGCGACACTGAAGCTTTCTTT. The whole variable domain, remainder taken from reference TRBV18 and TRBJ1-1, is NAGVMQNPRHLVRRRGQEARLRCSPMKGHSHVYWYRQLPEEGLKFMVYLQKENIIDESGMPKERFSAEFPKEGPSILRIQQVVRGDSAAYFCASSVAGTGDTEAFFGQGTRLTVV.

This clonotype was detected ten times or more. The chain has TRBV5-1 and TRBJ2-3; D remains ambiguous. CDR1 is SGHRS and CDR2 is YFSETQ in the germline V gene. V gave up 6 bases and J gave up 4 bases, with 6 bases separating them. The CDR3 totals 11 residues. As DNA, the CDR3 is TGCGCCAGCACCTCTTCAGATACGCAGTATTTT. Protein: CASTSSDTQYF. Full variable domain (rest looked up from reference TRBV5-1 and TRBJ2-3): KAGVTQTPRYLIKTRGQQVTLSCSPISGHRSVSWYQQTPGQGLQFLFEYFSETQRNKGNFPGRFSGRQFSNSRSEMNVSTLELGDSALYLCASTSSDTQYFGPGTRLTVL.

This clonotype was observed at least ten times. The chain's CDR3 is CASTLGDSPSGANVLTF. The CDR3 DNA reads as TGCGCCAGCACCCTGGGGGACAGCCCCTCTGGGGCCAACGTCCTGACTTTC. This chain connects TRBV5-1 to TRBJ2-6, with TRBD1 identical over 7 bases. With V trimmed by 6 bases and J by 0 bases, 9 bases remained unmatched. This CDR3 is 17 amino acids long. Germline V gene sequence: CDR1 SGHRS, CDR2 YFSETQ.